The 18 T cell receptor beta chains reported below all come from one sample, sequenced in a study of blood T cell repertoires in COVID-19. Method: immunoSEQ multiplex PCR; TCRdb's copy keeps in-frame clones and lacks some. The table lists fewer than 80,000 clones, around 82% of them singletons, with around 14% in the top ten. Sample: peripheral blood. Receptors originate from a man aged 60 to 69 with COVID-19, enrolled during active disease.

The rearrangement joins TRBV12-5 to TRBJ2-5; perhaps TRBD1 as D (5 bases). Between the trimmed V and J ends, which lost 3 bases and 2 bases, there was a span of 10 bases. CDR3 size: 14 residues. CDR1 is LGHNT and CDR2 is FRNRAP in the germline V gene. CDR3 amino acids: CASGLGVAQETQYF. CDR3 nucleotides: TGTGCTAGTGGTTTAGGGGTTGCGCAAGAGACCCAGTACTTC.

The V call is TRBV9, the J call TRBJ2-2; TRBD1 might be the D (5 bases). The ends were cut back, 0 bases at V and 1 base at J, with 7 bases in the middle. This CDR3 is 15 amino acids long. CDR1 is SGDLS, CDR2 YYNGEE, per germline. The CDR3 spells CASSVEDRNTGELFF. In DNA, the CDR3 is TGTGCCAGCAGCGTAGAAGACAGGAACACCGGGGAGCTGTTTTTT.

V gene TRBV7-2 combines with J gene TRBJ1-5; possible D gene TRBD1, 5 bases. Per the germline V gene, CDR1 is SGHTA and CDR2 is FQGNSA. The V end lost 7 bases, the J end lost 6 bases, and 13 bases lay between the germline ends. The CDR3 contains 13 residues. The CDR3 nucleotides read TGTGCCAGCAACATTGGGAGGGGTCAGCCCCAGCATTTT. Protein: CASNIGRGQPQHF.

The chain joins TRBV4-1 to TRBJ2-3; 7 nucleotides line up with TRBD2. Germline-derived CDR1 and CDR2 are MGHRA and YSYEKL. J was trimmed by 4 bases and V by 4 bases; bases with no gene match: 8. This CDR3 has 15 amino acids. The chain's CDR3 is CASSLGAGVADTQYF. In DNA form, the CDR3 reads TGCGCCAGCAGCCTCGGCGCGGGAGTTGCAGATACGCAGTATTTT.

This chain connects TRBV5-1 to TRBJ2-2; TRBD1 matches 9 bases. Germline CDR1 is SGHRS and CDR2 is YFSETQ. J was trimmed by 4 bases and V by 1 base; bases with no gene match: 8. CDR3 size: 17 residues. The CDR3 bases are TGCGCCAGCAGCTTGATCCCGGGACAGGGTGCCACCGGGGAGCTGTTTTTT. Residues: CASSLIPGQGATGELFF.

The chain links TRBV11-2 to TRBJ1-4, with 8 bases matching TRBD1. Germline V gene sequence: CDR1 SGHAT, CDR2 FQNNGV. V was pared by 5 bases and J by 8 bases, with 10 bases of the junction left unmatched. This CDR3 contains 15 residues. The CDR3 region is CASSGPDRASEKLFF. The CDR3 coding sequence is TGTGCCAGCAGCGGCCCGGACAGGGCGTCCGAAAAACTGTTTTTT.

This rearrangement joins TRBV19 to TRBJ1-1; D perhaps matches TRBD1 (5 bases). V shed 4 bases and J shed 5 bases, with 11 bases lying between them. The V gene's germline CDR1 is LNHDA and CDR2 SQIVND (reference sequence). This CDR3 is 13 amino acids long. The CDR3, as DNA: TGTGCCAGTAGTACCAGGGAGGGTACTGAAGCTTTCTTT. This encodes CASSTREGTEAFF.

CDR3 loop: CASRRTSGGAAGELFF. Written as DNA, the CDR3 is TGTGCCAGCAGGAGGACTAGCGGGGGGGCCGCCGGGGAGCTGTTTTTT. The gene calls are TRBV5-4 and TRBJ2-2, with 15 bases matching TRBD2. CDR3 size: 16 residues. Per germline, CDR1 SGHNT and CDR2 YYREEE (reference sequence). Trimming at V came to 5 bases and at J to 6 bases, leaving 5 bases not matched to a gene.

The CDR3 bases are TGTGCCAGCAGCCAGACTAGTGATTCACCCCTCCACTTT. It codes for CASSQTSDSPLHF. V and J are TRBV7-3 and TRBJ1-6; D is undetermined. There are 13 residues in the CDR3. V was pared by 5 bases and J by 8 bases, with 10 bases between. Germline CDR1 SGHTA, CDR2 FQGTGA.

The chain links TRBV18 to TRBJ2-7, with D perhaps matching TRBD2 (6 bases). The germline gives CDR1 KGHSH, CDR2 LQKENI. This CDR3 comprises 14 residues. V dropped 1 base and J dropped 7 bases, with 14 bases sitting between them. The CDR3 DNA reads TGTGCCAGCTCACCACTTGTGAGGGCGGGGGAGCAGTACTTC. As protein: CASSPLVRAGEQYF.

The V gene is TRBV6-2 or TRBV6-3, the J gene TRBJ1-4; the D is unclear. V was cut by 3 bases and J by 12 bases, with 17 bases left in between. CDR1 is MNHEY and CDR2 is SVGEGT in the germline V gene. CDR3 length: 14 amino acids. CDR3 amino acids: CASSYRQTSTQLFF. CDR3 coding DNA: TGTGCCAGCAGTTATCGCCAGACATCAACTCAACTGTTTTTT.

The rearrangement joins TRBV5-5 to TRBJ1-6; D may be TRBD1 (5 bases). The CDR3 is made up of 18 amino acids. The germline V and J ends were trimmed by 4 bases and 0 bases, with 17 bases remaining between them. Germline V gene sequence: CDR1 SGHKS, CDR2 YYEKEE (reference sequence). The CDR3 DNA follows: TGTGCCAGCAGCCCTGATAGGACACTTGGCTCCTATAATTCACCCCTCCACTTT. Translation: CASSPDRTLGSYNSPLHF.

This sequence joins TRBV11-2 and TRBJ2-7, with 7 nucleotides matching TRBD2. From germline, CDR1 is SGHAT and CDR2 FQNNGV. The ends lost 4 bases at V and 0 bases at J; junction bases unmatched: 3. This CDR3 comprises 14 residues. DNA for the CDR3: TGTGCCAGCAGCTCCGGGACTAACTCCTACGAGCAGTACTTC. Protein sequence: CASSSGTNSYEQYF.

This chain uses TRBV28 with TRBJ1-5; possible D gene TRBD1, 5 bases. The germline V gene has CDR1 MDHEN and CDR2 SYDVKM. The CDR3 consists of 12 residues. V lost 5 bases and J lost 5, with 7 bases in between. CDR3 in amino acids: CASSPRDQPQHF. CDR3 bases: TGTGCCAGCAGTCCCAGGGATCAGCCCCAGCATTTT.

There are a few counts of this clone. The chain joins TRBV9 to TRBJ2-7; 8 bases fit TRBD1. Germline values: CDR1 SGDLS, CDR2 YYNGEE. Unmatched junction bases numbered 7, after V lost 0 bases and J lost 2 bases. This CDR3 is 16 amino acids long. In DNA, the CDR3 is TGTGCCAGCAGCGTAGGTGGGGGACAGGACACCTACGAGCAGTACTTC. Its protein product is CASSVGGGQDTYEQYF.

The chain couples TRBV3-1 (or the pseudogene TRBV3-2) to TRBJ2-1; perhaps TRBD2 as D (6 bases). The CDR3 has 14 amino acids. Between the trimmed V and J ends, which lost 4 bases and 9 bases, there was a span of 16 bases. Germline CDR1 is LGHDT and CDR2 is YNNKEL (reference sequence). This CDR3 reads CASSPTATSFEQFF. CDR3 in DNA: TGTGCCAGCAGCCCCACTGCAACTAGCTTTGAGCAGTTCTTC.

This chain joins TRBV5-4 and TRBJ2-1, with 14 bases aligning to TRBD2. Germline V CDR1 and CDR2: SGHNT, YYREEE (reference sequence). The CDR3 is 18 amino acids. V lost 4 bases to trimming and J lost 10 bases; unmatched junction nucleotides: 16. The DNA of the CDR3 is TGTGCCAGCAGCCCCGGACTAGCGGGAGGACCCTTAAGCGGAGAGCAGTTCTTC. The encoded protein is CASSPGLAGGPLSGEQFF.

The chain links TRBV2 to TRBJ2-7, with D possibly TRBD2 on 5 matching bases. V lost 7 bases and J lost 2, with 9 bases in between. Per the germline V gene, CDR1 is SNHLY and CDR2 is FYNNEI. The CDR3 runs to 12 residues. Here the CDR3 DNA reads TGTGCCAGCACGGCGGGTCCCTACGAGCAGTACTTC. Translated, it gives CASTAGPYEQYF. The full variable domain, completed using reference TRBV2 and TRBJ2-7, is EPEVTQTPSHQVTQMGQEVILRCVPISNHLYFYWYRQILGQKVEFLVSFYNNEISEKSEIFDDQFSVERPDGSNFTLKIRSTKLEDSAMYFCASTAGPYEQYFGPGTRLTVT.